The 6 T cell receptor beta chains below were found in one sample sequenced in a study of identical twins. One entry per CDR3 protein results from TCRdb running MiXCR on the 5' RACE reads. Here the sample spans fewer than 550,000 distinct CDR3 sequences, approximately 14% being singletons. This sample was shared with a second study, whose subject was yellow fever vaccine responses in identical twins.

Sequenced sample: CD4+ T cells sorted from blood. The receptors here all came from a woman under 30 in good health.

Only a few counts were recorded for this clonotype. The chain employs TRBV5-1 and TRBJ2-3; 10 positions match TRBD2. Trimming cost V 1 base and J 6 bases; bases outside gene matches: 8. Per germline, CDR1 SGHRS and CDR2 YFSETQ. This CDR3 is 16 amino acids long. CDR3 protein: CASSLSERGGVDTQYF. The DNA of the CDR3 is TGCGCCAGCAGCTTGTCCGAGCGGGGGGGCGTGGATACGCAGTATTTT.

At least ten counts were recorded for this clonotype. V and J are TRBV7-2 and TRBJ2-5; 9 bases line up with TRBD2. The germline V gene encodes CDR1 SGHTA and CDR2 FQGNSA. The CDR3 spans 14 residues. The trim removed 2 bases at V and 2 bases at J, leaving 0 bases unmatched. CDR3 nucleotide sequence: TGTGCCAGCAGCTTACTAGCGGGGCAAGAGACCCAGTACTTC. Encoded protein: CASSLLAGQETQYF.

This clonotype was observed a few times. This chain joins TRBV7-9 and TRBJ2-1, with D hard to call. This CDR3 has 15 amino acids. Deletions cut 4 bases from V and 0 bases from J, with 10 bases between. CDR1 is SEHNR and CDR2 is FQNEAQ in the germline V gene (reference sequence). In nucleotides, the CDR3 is TGTGCCAGCAGCTCCATCCTGAGCTCCTACAATGAGCAGTTCTTC. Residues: CASSSILSSYNEQFF.

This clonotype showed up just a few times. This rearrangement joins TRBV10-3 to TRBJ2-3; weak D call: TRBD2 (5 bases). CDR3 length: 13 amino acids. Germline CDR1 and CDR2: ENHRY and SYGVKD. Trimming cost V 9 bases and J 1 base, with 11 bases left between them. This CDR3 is CAITEEGTDTQYF. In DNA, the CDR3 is TGTGCCATTACCGAGGAGGGCACAGATACGCAGTATTTT.

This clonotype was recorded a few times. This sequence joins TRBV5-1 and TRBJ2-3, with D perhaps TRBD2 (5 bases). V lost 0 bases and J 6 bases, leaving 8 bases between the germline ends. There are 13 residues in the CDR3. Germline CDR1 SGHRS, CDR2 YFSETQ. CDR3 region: CASSLGTGDTQYF. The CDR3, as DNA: TGCGCCAGCAGCTTGGGGACTGGGGATACGCAGTATTTT. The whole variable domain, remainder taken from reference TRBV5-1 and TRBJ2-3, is KAGVTQTPRYLIKTRGQQVTLSCSPISGHRSVSWYQQTPGQGLQFLFEYFSETQRNKGNFPGRFSGRQFSNSRSEMNVSTLELGDSALYLCASSLGTGDTQYFGPGTRLTVL.

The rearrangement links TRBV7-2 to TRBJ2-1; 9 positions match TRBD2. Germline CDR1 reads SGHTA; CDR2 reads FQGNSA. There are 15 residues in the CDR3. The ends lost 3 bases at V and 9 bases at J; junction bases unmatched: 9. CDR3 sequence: CASSLNLGLASEQFF. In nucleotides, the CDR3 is TGTGCCAGCAGCTTGAATCTGGGACTAGCATCTGAGCAGTTCTTC. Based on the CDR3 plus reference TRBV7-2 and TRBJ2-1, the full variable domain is GAGVSQSPSNKVTEKGKDVELRCDPISGHTALYWYRQSLGQGLEFLIYFQGNSAPDKSGLPSDRFSAERTGGSVSTLTIQRTQQEDSAVYLCASSLNLGLASEQFFGPGTRLTVL.